These 31 T cell receptor beta chains were all obtained from the same sample, sequenced in a study of T cells after yellow fever vaccination. Each CDR3 protein gets one entry after TCRdb re-called the 5' RACE reads with MiXCR. Among 400,000 or so distinct CDR3 sequences listed, 6% to 8% were seen once. Sequences were derived from PBMCs, sampled 5 days after the yellow fever booster vaccination. Receptors were obtained from a man aged 25-45 years who received the YFV17D yellow fever vaccine.

A few counts support this clonotype. The CDR3 DNA sequence: TGCGCCAGCAGCCAAGATCAGAGGCTAGACTCCTACAATGAGCAGTTCTTC. This sequence encodes CASSQDQRLDSYNEQFF. The chain couples TRBV4-3 to TRBJ2-1; D gene unclear. The CDR3 is 17 residues long. Germline CDR1 and CDR2: LGHNA and YSLEER. V lost 0 bases to trimming and J lost 0 bases, with 12 bases between them.

There are a few counts of this clonotype. V usage is TRBV20-1 and J usage is TRBJ1-2; D might be TRBD1 (5 bases). Trimming took off 6 bases at V and 5 bases at J, with 13 bases between the two ends. The CDR3 is 12 amino acids. Per germline, CDR1 DFQATT and CDR2 SNEGSKA (reference sequence). The CDR3 DNA sequence: TGCAGTGCCTCGGACAATGGGTATGGCTACACCTTC. Protein: CSASDNGYGYTF.

This clonotype was seen more than once but under ten times. The chain employs TRBV6-1 and TRBJ2-2; D gene unclear. Looked up from germline, CDR1 is MNHNS and CDR2 is SASEGT. The CDR3 is 16 amino acids. Trimming shortened V by 7 bases and J by 5 bases, and 20 bases separated the two germline ends. The DNA of the CDR3 is TGTGCCAGCACCAACTCGGTCGGCAGAGCAACCGGGGAGCTGTTTTTT. Its translation: CASTNSVGRATGELFF.

There are a few counts of this clonotype. The chain employs TRBV7-2 and TRBJ2-7; D remains unclear. The CDR3 is 12 residues long. The germline gives CDR1 SGHTA, CDR2 FQGNSA. Between the trimmed V and J ends, which lost 3 bases and 5 bases, there was a span of 8 bases. Here the CDR3 reads CASSFASDEQYF. The CDR3 DNA reads as TGTGCCAGCAGCTTCGCCAGTGACGAGCAGTACTTC.

The sample holds a few counts of this clonotype. The J gene is TRBJ2-3, the V gene TRBV20-1; the D call may be TRBD1 or TRBD2 (5 bases each). The CDR3 sequence is 13 residues long. V dropped 0 bases and J dropped 8 bases, with 12 bases sitting between them. The V gene's germline CDR1 is DFQATT and CDR2 SNEGSKA (reference sequence). The chain's CDR3 is CSARDGDATTQYF. The CDR3 nucleotides are TGCAGTGCTAGAGATGGGGACGCCACTACGCAGTATTTT.

This clonotype showed up many times. V usage is TRBV18 and J usage is TRBJ2-3, with D possibly TRBD2 on 6 matching bases. The CDR3 has 15 amino acids. The germline gives CDR1 KGHSH, CDR2 LQKENI. V lost 4 bases, J lost 1 base, and 12 bases lay in between. The CDR3 region has the DNA TGTGCCAGCTCACGCATTAGCGGCCGCACAGATACGCAGTATTTT. The encoded protein is CASSRISGRTDTQYF.

The gene calls are TRBV6-5 and TRBJ2-3; D might be TRBD1 (6 bases). Trimming shortened V by 2 bases and J by 5 bases, and 23 bases separated the two germline ends. This CDR3 contains 18 residues. Germline V gene sequence: CDR1 MNHEY, CDR2 SVGAGI. This CDR3 is CASSYLPPTGPRGDTQYF. The CDR3, as DNA: TGTGCCAGCAGTTACCTCCCCCCGACAGGTCCTCGTGGAGATACGCAGTATTTT.

This clonotype turned up a few times. The rearrangement uses TRBV7-2 and TRBJ1-5; D is uncertain. The germline gives CDR1 SGHTA, CDR2 FQGNSA. There are 15 residues in the CDR3. Trimming cost V 5 bases and J 2 bases, with 13 bases left between them. CDR3 residues: CASSPTMGGNQPQHF. In nucleotides, the CDR3 is TGTGCCAGCAGCCCTACGATGGGAGGCAATCAGCCCCAGCATTTT.

CDR3 region: CASSEGTGVNTEAFF. For the CDR3, the DNA is TGTGCCAGCAGTGAAGGCACTGGTGTGAACACTGAAGCTTTCTTT. The chain links TRBV6-1 to TRBJ1-1; D remains unclear. The CDR3 totals 15 residues. The V end was cut by 1 base, the J end by 0 bases, with 9 bases between. The germline gives CDR1 MNHNS, CDR2 SASEGT.

In its sample, this clonotype was seen a few times. The chain joins TRBV7-2 to TRBJ2-3; TRBD2 agrees at 9 bases. In germline, CDR1 is SGHTA, CDR2 FQGNSA. This CDR3 has 16 residues. The V gene end was trimmed by 5 bases and the J gene end by 1 base; junction bases not matched to a gene: 7. In DNA, the CDR3 is TGTGCCAGCAGCCAAAACCTAGCGGGGCGCACAGATACGCAGTATTTT. Residues: CASSQNLAGRTDTQYF.

This clonotype was counted only a few times. The chain carries TRBV18 and TRBJ2-3, with D hard to call. Looked up from germline, CDR1 is KGHSH and CDR2 is LQKENI. The CDR3 is 15 amino acids. Trimming left V 3 bases short and J 2 bases short, with 12 bases between. The CDR3 reads CASSPGGWLTDTQYF. Written as DNA, the CDR3 is TGTGCCAGCTCACCGGGCGGTTGGCTCACAGATACGCAGTATTTT.

The chain carries TRBV20-1 and TRBJ1-6; 7 nucleotides align to TRBD1. The J segment lost 5 bases and the V segment lost 4 bases, leaving 5 bases of the junction unmatched. The CDR3 spans 14 residues. The germline V gene has CDR1 DFQATT and CDR2 SNEGSKA (reference sequence). Here the CDR3 DNA reads TGCAGTGCTATCAGGGACAGAAATAATTCACCCCTCCACTTT. It yields the protein CSAIRDRNNSPLHF.

This clonotype has just a few counts. CDR3 in amino acids: CASGPPRDRANEQFF. The CDR3 DNA sequence: TGTGCCAGCGGCCCGCCCCGGGACAGAGCCAATGAGCAGTTCTTC. V and J are TRBV6-1 and TRBJ2-1; 7 bases line up with TRBD1. CDR3 size: 15 residues. Germline lookup yields CDR1 MNHNS and CDR2 SASEGT. With V trimmed by 8 bases and J by 6 bases, 13 bases remained unmatched.

This clonotype occurred many times. The rearrangement uses TRBV18 and TRBJ2-7, with a possible D match to TRBD2 (6 bases). Germline CDR1 and CDR2: KGHSH and LQKENI. The CDR3 runs to 13 residues. V gave up 3 bases and J gave up 8 bases, with 14 bases separating them. The CDR3 spells CASSPSRDSQQYF. The CDR3 coding sequence is TGTGCCAGCTCACCGTCCCGGGACTCCCAGCAGTACTTC.

This clonotype occurred many times. J is TRBJ2-2 and V is TRBV5-1, with 9 bases matching TRBD2. Germline CDR1 reads SGHRS; CDR2 reads YFSETQ. The CDR3 extends over 19 amino acids. V trimming: 4 bases; J trimming: 0 bases; junction bases outside the gene matches: 13. CDR3: CASSARSSGRTANTGELFF. The CDR3 coding sequence is TGCGCCAGCAGCGCTCGAAGTAGCGGGAGAACAGCGAACACCGGGGAGCTGTTTTTT.

V usage is TRBV4-3 and J usage is TRBJ2-1, with a possible D match to TRBD2 (6 bases). The germline V gene encodes CDR1 LGHNA and CDR2 YSLEER. CDR3 size: 15 residues. Trimming took off 1 base at V and 4 bases at J, with 11 bases between the two ends. CDR3 DNA sequence: TGCGCCAGCAGCCAAGGACTAGGGGAGTACAATGAGCAGTTCTTC. It specifies CASSQGLGEYNEQFF.

Of note for this clonotype: A much larger clone sits a single nucleotide away, making a read error possible. This sequence joins TRBV20-1 and TRBJ2-1; 12 bases map to TRBD2. The germline gives CDR1 DFQATT, CDR2 SNEGSKA (reference sequence). Losses at the gene ends were 1 base for V and 10 bases for J; bases not matched to a gene: 8. The CDR3 consists of 15 residues. The CDR3 loop is CSARGGLAGLREQFF. The CDR3 nucleotides are TGCAGTGCTAGAGGTGGACTAGCGGGGCTCCGGGAGCAGTTCTTC.

This clonotype was seen repeatedly, ten times or more. The rearrangement uses TRBV25-1 and TRBJ2-5; D is perhaps TRBD2 (5 bases). Between the trimmed V and J ends, which lost 2 bases and 5 bases, there was a span of 12 bases. The CDR3 length is 14 residues. CDR1 and CDR2 (germline): MGHDK, SYGVNS. CDR3 loop: CASSEPGGRETQYF. Here the CDR3 DNA reads TGTGCCAGCAGTGAACCCGGAGGACGGGAGACCCAGTACTTC.

The rearrangement joins TRBV20-1 to TRBJ2-7, with D perhaps being TRBD1 or TRBD2 (7 bases each). Per germline, CDR1 DFQATT and CDR2 SNEGSKA (reference sequence). The CDR3 spans 14 residues. Between the trimmed V and J ends, which lost 6 bases and 3 bases, there was a span of 18 bases. The CDR3 here is CSARGGSPFYEQYF. For the CDR3, the DNA is TGCAGTGCCAGGGGGGGCTCACCCTTCTACGAGCAGTACTTC.

This clonotype was detected a few times. The gene calls are TRBV6-2 or TRBV6-3 and TRBJ2-1; 10 bases are a match to TRBD1. The CDR3 contains 20 residues. Germline V lookup: CDR1 MNHEY, CDR2 SVGEGT. V was clipped by 6 bases and J by 4 bases; unmatched bases: 21. The CDR3 nucleotides read TGTGCCAGCAGCCACTCCTCCGGGACAGGGGTAGCGGGAAGATACAATGAGCAGTTCTTC. Amino acid sequence: CASSHSSGTGVAGRYNEQFF.

There are many counts of this clonotype. This chain joins TRBV7-2 and TRBJ1-4; 9 bases fit TRBD1. The junction had 9 bases not matched to a gene; V was cut back by 5 bases and J by 8 bases. Germline CDR1 SGHTA, CDR2 FQGNSA. This CDR3 has 15 residues. CDR3 sequence: CASSQQGQGGEKLFF. The DNA of the CDR3 is TGTGCCAGCAGCCAACAGGGACAGGGAGGAGAAAAACTGTTTTTT.

This clonotype came up a few times. The chain uses TRBV20-1 and TRBJ2-2, with TRBD1 as a possible D gene (6 bases). The CDR3 totals 14 residues. Germline V gene data show CDR1 as DFQATT and CDR2 as SNEGSKA (reference sequence). V lost 6 bases and J 5 bases, leaving 16 bases between the germline ends. As DNA, the CDR3 is TGCAGTGCGGACCCAGGGGCTGGTACCGGGGAGCTGTTTTTT. Protein: CSADPGAGTGELFF.

V usage is TRBV7-6 and J usage is TRBJ2-2, with D tentatively TRBD2 (5 bases). V dropped 2 bases and J dropped 7 bases, with 11 bases sitting between them. Germline V CDR1 and CDR2: SGHVS, FNYEAQ. The CDR3 contains 14 residues. DNA for the CDR3: TGTGCCAGCAGCTTACGAGCCCGGGACGGGGAGCTGTTTTTT. This translates into CASSLRARDGELFF. Full variable domain (missing parts from reference TRBV7-6 and TRBJ2-2): GAGVSQSPRYKVTKRGQDVALRCDPISGHVSLYWYRQALGQGPEFLTYFNYEAQQDKSGLPNDRFSAERPEGSISTLTIQRTEQRDSAMYRCASSLRARDGELFFGEGSRLTVL.

This clonotype was found a few times. The rearrangement joins TRBV18 to TRBJ2-1; D might be TRBD2 (6 bases). The ends were cut back, 0 bases at V and 0 bases at J, with 6 bases in the middle. The V gene's germline CDR1 is KGHSH and CDR2 LQKENI. The CDR3 loop spans 15 amino acids. The CDR3 DNA reads as TGTGCCAGCTCACCACCGGGACTCTCCTACAATGAGCAGTTCTTC. Amino acids: CASSPPGLSYNEQFF.

This clonotype appeared many times. V usage is TRBV7-2 and J usage is TRBJ2-7; no clear D. There are 12 residues in the CDR3. The germline CDR1 and CDR2 sequences are SGHTA and FQGNSA. Trimming removed 4 bases from V and 6 bases from J, with 10 bases in between. The CDR3 nucleotides are TGTGCCAGCAGCTCTGGCAAAACCGAGCAGTACTTC. This translates into CASSSGKTEQYF. Together with reference TRBV7-2 and TRBJ2-7, the CDR3 gives the full variable domain: GAGVSQSPSNKVTEKGKDVELRCDPISGHTALYWYRQSLGQGLEFLIYFQGNSAPDKSGLPSDRFSAERTGGSVSTLTIQRTQQEDSAVYLCASSSGKTEQYFGPGTRLTVT.

This clonotype was observed a few times. A junction boundary mismatches the germline segment, possibly from a read error. The V gene is TRBV15, the J gene TRBJ2-4; 11 nucleotides align to TRBD2. This CDR3 contains 16 residues. Germline V gene data show CDR1 as LNHNV and CDR2 as YYDKDF (reference sequence). CDR3 protein: CATCRIAGGPPDIQYF. The CDR3 bases are TGTGCCACCTGCAGAATAGCGGGAGGGCCCCCGGACATTCAGTACTTC.

A remark on this clonotype: A much more abundant neighbour one base away suggests this may be a read error. This chain joins TRBV6-2 or TRBV6-3 and TRBJ2-1; 7 positions match TRBD2. The CDR3 runs to 18 residues. The germline CDR1 and CDR2 sequences are MNHEY and SVGEGT. V lost 3 bases and J lost 6; bases outside the gene matches: 17. The CDR3 DNA follows: TGTGCCAGCAGTTATATGGGTCGGGCCAGCGGGAACGGCAATGAGCAGTTCTTC. As protein: CASSYMGRASGNGNEQFF.

This chain joins TRBV10-1 and TRBJ2-1, with TRBD2 matching 14 bases. The length of the CDR3 is 20 residues. The V gene end was trimmed by 4 bases and the J gene end by 0 bases; junction bases not matched to a gene: 11. Germline loops: CDR1 WNHNN, CDR2 SYGVQD (reference sequence). CDR3 in DNA: TGCGCCAGCAGTGCTGCGGGACTAGCGGGGGAGATGGGCTCCTACAATGAGCAGTTCTTC. This encodes CASSAAGLAGEMGSYNEQFF.

The chain recombines TRBV5-1 with TRBJ2-7; TRBD1 or TRBD2 may be the D gene (5 bases each). Germline V lookup: CDR1 SGHRS, CDR2 YFSETQ. V was trimmed by 4 bases and J by 0 bases, leaving 17 bases between them. This CDR3 has 16 amino acids. The CDR3 spells CASSRNGGSFSYEQYF. CDR3 DNA sequence: TGCGCCAGCAGCAGGAATGGGGGTAGCTTCTCCTACGAGCAGTACTTC. Looking up the rest from reference TRBV5-1 and TRBJ2-7 gives the full variable domain: KAGVTQTPRYLIKTRGQQVTLSCSPISGHRSVSWYQQTPGQGLQFLFEYFSETQRNKGNFPGRFSGRQFSNSRSEMNVSTLELGDSALYLCASSRNGGSFSYEQYFGPGTRLTVT.

This clonotype turned up a few times. The chain links TRBV10-3 to TRBJ2-3; D may match TRBD1 or TRBD2 (5 bases each). CDR1 and CDR2 from the germline V gene are ENHRY and SYGVKD. The V end was cut by 3 bases, the J end by 5 bases, with 12 bases between. The length of the CDR3 is 14 residues. CDR3 sequence reads: CAISDGAGRDTQYF. The CDR3 nucleotides are TGTGCCATCAGTGACGGGGCCGGGCGAGATACGCAGTATTTT.

This clonotype was seen repeatedly, ten times or more. V and J are TRBV30 and TRBJ2-2; TRBD2 matches at 9 bases. The CDR3 is 15 amino acids. The V gene end was trimmed by 2 bases and the J gene end by 3 bases; junction bases not matched to a gene: 4. Germline V gene data show CDR1 as GTSNPN and CDR2 as SVGIG (reference sequence). CDR3 sequence (DNA): TGTGCCTGGAGTCGGACTAGCGCCCACACCGGGGAGCTGTTTTTT. Its protein product is CAWSRTSAHTGELFF.